The T cell receptor (beta chain) under discussion was sequenced for a study of T cells in women clearing cervical HPV infection. Study details: Controls' single incident HPV16 infection cleared within 12 months without precancer. Findings and caveats of the study: Repertoire richness, not evenness, was significantly elevated in CIN3+ cases versus controls. Unknown T-cell numbers per sample may underlie the richness differences.

With regard to this clone: The antigen is not known. The read ends 3 residues shy of where the CDR3 ends; the end is completed using the germline J gene.

Assay: immunoSEQ multiplex PCR; the TCRdb copy retains only in-frame clones and omits some. The sample has about 39,000 clones. All participants had a single incident cervical HPV16 infection, and prevalent HPV16 infections were excluded. Germline assignment: CDR1 SEHNR and CDR2 FQNEAQ (reference sequence). This CDR3 is built from 13 residues. The chain joins TRBV7-9 to TRBJ1-2; D ambiguous. The sequence was collected from a woman between 18 and 70 years old with a cervical HPV16 infection that either progressed to CIN3+ or cleared (not recorded which). The specimen sequenced was blood buffy coat. The CDR3 loop is CASSLETGQGYTF. CDR3 DNA, as far as it was read: TGTGCCAGCAGCTTAGAGACGGGTCAGGGC.